This TCR beta chain was captured in a study of sequential checkpoint blockade in melanoma. Looking at the study overall: Randomization was 1:1 between first-line nivolumab→ipilimumab and ipilimumab→nivolumab. Each arm's sequence ended with maintenance nivolumab.

TCRdb's table, derived via immunoSEQ multiplex PCR, lists solely in-frame clones and lacks some. The table lists about 13,000 clones, 70% to 80% of them singletons. This sample's treatment: randomized to nivolumab then ipilimumab (arm A) or the reverse (arm B). No patient had prior DNA-damaging chemotherapy. PBMC sorting kept live CD3+CD8+ cells without CD19 or CD56. The length of the CDR3 is 15 residues. V was shortened by 0 bases and J by 4 bases, with 10 bases between the two germline ends. The germline V gene encodes CDR1 MNHNY and CDR2 SVGAGI (reference sequence). The clonotype was recovered from a human donor with melanoma. V gene TRBV6-6 combines with J gene TRBJ1-5; D gene ambiguous. The sample in question was CD8+ T cells sorted from blood (inferred from file names), obtained from a patient given nivolumab and ipilimumab in sequence. The CDR3 region has the DNA TGTGCCAGCAGTTACTCGATACAGATAAATCAGCCCCAGCATTTT. Translated: CASSYSIQINQPQHF.